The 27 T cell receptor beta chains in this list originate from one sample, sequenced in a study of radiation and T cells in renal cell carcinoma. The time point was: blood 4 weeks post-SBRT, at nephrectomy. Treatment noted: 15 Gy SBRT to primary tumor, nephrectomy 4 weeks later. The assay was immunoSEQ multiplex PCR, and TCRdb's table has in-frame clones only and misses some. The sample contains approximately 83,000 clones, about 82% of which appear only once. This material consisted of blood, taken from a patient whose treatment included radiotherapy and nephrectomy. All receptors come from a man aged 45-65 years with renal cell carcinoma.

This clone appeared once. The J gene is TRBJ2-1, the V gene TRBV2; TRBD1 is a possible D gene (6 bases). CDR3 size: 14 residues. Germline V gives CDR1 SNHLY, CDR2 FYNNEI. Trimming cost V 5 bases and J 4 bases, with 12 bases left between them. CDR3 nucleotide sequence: TGTGCCAGCAGTAGCGCTAGGGGGTACAATGAGCAGTTCTTC. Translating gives CASSSARGYNEQFF.

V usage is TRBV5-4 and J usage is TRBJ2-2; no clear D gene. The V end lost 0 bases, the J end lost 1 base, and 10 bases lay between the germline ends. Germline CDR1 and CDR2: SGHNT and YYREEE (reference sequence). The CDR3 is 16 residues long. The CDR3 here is CASSLVASGNTGELFF. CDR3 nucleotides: TGTGCCAGCAGCTTGGTGGCATCGGGGAACACCGGGGAGCTGTTTTTT. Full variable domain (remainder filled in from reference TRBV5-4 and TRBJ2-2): ETGVTQSPTHLIKTRGQQVTLRCSSQSGHNTVSWYQQALGQGPQFIFQYYREEENGRGNFPPRFSGLQFPNYSSELNVNALELDDSALYLCASSLVASGNTGELFFGEGSRLTVL.

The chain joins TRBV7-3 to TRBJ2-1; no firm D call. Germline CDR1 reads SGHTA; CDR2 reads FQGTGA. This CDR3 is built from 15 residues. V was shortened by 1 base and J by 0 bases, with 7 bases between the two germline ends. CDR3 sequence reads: CASSLMVSSYNEQFF. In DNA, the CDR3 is TGTGCCAGCAGCTTAATGGTTAGCTCCTACAATGAGCAGTTCTTC.

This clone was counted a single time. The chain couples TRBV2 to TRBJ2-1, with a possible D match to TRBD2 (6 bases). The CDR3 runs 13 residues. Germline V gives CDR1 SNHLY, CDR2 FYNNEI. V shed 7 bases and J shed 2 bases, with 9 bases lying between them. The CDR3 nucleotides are TGTGCCAGCAAGGCGGGACCCTACAATGAGCAGTTCTTC. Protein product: CASKAGPYNEQFF.

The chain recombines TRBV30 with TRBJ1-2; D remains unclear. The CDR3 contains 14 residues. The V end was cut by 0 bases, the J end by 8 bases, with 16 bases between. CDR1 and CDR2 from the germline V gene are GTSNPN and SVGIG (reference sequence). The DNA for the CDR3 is TGTGCCTGGAGTGTCACACAGTACAGCGGCGGCTACACCTTC. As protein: CAWSVTQYSGGYTF.

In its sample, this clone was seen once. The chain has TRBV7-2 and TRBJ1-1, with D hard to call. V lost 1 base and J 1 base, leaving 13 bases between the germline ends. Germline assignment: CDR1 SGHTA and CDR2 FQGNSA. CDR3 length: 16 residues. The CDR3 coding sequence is TGTGCCAGCAGCTTAGAAGACCGGGTAGGGAACACTGAAGCTTTCTTT. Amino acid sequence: CASSLEDRVGNTEAFF.

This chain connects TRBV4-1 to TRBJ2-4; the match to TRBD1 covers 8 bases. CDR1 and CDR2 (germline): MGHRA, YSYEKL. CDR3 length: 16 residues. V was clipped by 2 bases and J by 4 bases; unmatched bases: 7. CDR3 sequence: CASSQPRTGQKNIQYF. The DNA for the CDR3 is TGCGCCAGCAGCCAACCCCGGACAGGGCAAAAAAACATTCAGTACTTC.

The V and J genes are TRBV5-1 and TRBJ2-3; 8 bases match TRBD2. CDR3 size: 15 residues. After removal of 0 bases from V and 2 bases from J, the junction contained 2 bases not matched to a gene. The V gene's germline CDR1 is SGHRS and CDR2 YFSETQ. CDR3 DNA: TGCGCCAGCAGCTTGGAAGCGGGAGTCACAGATACGCAGTATTTT. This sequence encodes CASSLEAGVTDTQYF. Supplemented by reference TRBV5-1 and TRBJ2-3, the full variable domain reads KAGVTQTPRYLIKTRGQQVTLSCSPISGHRSVSWYQQTPGQGLQFLFEYFSETQRNKGNFPGRFSGRQFSNSRSEMNVSTLELGDSALYLCASSLEAGVTDTQYFGPGTRLTVL.

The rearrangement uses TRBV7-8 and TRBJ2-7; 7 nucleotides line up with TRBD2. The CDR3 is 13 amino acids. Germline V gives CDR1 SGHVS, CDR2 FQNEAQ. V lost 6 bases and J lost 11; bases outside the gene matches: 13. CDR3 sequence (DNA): TGTGCCAGCAGATCCCAACACCGGGACTATAAGTACTTC. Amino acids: CASRSQHRDYKYF.

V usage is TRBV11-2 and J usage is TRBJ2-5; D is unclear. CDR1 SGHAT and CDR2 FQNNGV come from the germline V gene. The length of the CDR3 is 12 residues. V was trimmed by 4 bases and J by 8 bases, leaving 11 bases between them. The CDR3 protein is CASSSPLSTQYF. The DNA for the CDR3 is TGTGCCAGCAGCTCCCCCCTAAGCACCCAGTACTTC.

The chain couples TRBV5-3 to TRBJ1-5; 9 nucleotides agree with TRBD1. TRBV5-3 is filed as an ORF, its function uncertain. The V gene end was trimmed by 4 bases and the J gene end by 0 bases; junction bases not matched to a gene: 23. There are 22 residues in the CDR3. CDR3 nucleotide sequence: TGTGCCAGAAGCCCCAACTACAGGGGGCCCTTTCGCACCAGAATTAGCAATCAGCCCCAGCATTTT. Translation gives CARSPNYRGPFRTRISNQPQHF.

The CDR3 DNA reads TGTGCCAGTAGTCCTCAACGACCGGGACAGGGGTCGGCTTTCTTT. Translating it yields CASSPQRPGQGSAFF. The chain carries TRBV19 and TRBJ1-1; 10 nucleotides match TRBD1. V lost 5 bases and J lost 11; bases outside the gene matches: 14. Germline V gene data show CDR1 as LNHDA and CDR2 as SQIVND (reference sequence). There are 15 residues in the CDR3.

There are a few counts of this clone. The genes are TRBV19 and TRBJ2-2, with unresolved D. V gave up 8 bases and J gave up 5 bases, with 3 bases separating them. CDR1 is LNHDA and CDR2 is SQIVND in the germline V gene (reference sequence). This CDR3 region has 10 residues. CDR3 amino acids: CASGTGELFF. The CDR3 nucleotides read TGTGCCAGTGGGACCGGGGAGCTGTTTTTT.

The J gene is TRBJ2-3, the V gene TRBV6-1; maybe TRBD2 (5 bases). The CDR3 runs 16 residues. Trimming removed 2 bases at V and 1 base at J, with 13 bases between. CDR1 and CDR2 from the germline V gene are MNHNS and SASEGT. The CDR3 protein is CASSETRNGGTDTQYF. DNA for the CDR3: TGTGCCAGCAGTGAAACTAGGAACGGGGGCACAGATACGCAGTATTTT.

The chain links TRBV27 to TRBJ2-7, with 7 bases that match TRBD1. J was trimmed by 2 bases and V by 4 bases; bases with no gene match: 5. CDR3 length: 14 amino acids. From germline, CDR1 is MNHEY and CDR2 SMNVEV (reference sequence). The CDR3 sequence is CASSSRQGPYEQYF. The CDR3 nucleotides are TGTGCCAGCAGTTCCCGACAGGGCCCCTACGAGCAGTACTTC.

DNA of the CDR3: TGTGCCTGGGGACAGGGCGGTGGCAATCAGCCCCAGCATTTT. Its translation is CAWGQGGGNQPQHF. The gene calls are TRBV30 and TRBJ1-5, with 8 bases matching TRBD1. Germline V gene lookup returns CDR1 GTSNPN and CDR2 SVGIG (reference sequence). V shed 5 bases and J 2 bases; nucleotides not matched to a gene: 5. The CDR3 sequence is 14 residues long.

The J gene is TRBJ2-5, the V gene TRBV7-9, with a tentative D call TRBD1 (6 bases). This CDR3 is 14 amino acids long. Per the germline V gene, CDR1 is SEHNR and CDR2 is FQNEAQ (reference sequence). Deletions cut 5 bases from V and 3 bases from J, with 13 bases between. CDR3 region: CASSRSQGKETQYF. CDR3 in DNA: TGTGCCAGCAGCCGTTCCCAGGGGAAAGAGACCCAGTACTTC.

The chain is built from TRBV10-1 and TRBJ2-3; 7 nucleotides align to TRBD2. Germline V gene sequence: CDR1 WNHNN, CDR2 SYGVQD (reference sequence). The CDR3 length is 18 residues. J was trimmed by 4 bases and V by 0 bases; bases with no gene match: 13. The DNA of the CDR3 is TGCGCCAGCAGTGAGTCGGGGGGGGGTAAGAGAGGCCCAGATACGCAGTATTTT. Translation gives CASSESGGGKRGPDTQYF.

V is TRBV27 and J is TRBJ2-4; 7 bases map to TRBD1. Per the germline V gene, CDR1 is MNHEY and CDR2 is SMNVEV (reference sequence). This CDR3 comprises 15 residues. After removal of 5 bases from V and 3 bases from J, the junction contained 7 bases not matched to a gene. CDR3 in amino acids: CASSPPGTDKNIQYF. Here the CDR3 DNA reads TGTGCCAGCAGTCCTCCCGGGACAGACAAAAACATTCAGTACTTC.

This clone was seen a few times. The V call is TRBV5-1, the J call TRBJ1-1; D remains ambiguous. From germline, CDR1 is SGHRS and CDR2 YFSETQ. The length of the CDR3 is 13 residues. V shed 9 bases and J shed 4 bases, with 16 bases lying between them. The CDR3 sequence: CATARRVRTEAFF. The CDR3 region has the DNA TGCGCCACCGCTCGGAGGGTACGCACTGAAGCTTTCTTT.

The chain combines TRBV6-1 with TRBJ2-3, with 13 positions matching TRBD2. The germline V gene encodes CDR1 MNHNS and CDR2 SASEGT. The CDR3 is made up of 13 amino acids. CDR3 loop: CAGLAGDTDTQYF. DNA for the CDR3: TGTGCAGGACTAGCGGGGGACACAGATACGCAGTATTTT.

CDR3 sequence: CASSQRGLGNQPQHF. DNA for the CDR3: TGCGCCAGCAGCCAACGGGGTCTTGGCAATCAGCCCCAGCATTTT. The J gene is TRBJ1-5, the V gene TRBV4-1; no clear D gene. Germline CDR1 MGHRA, CDR2 YSYEKL. The CDR3 has 15 residues. V gave up 2 bases and J gave up 2 bases, with 10 bases separating them.

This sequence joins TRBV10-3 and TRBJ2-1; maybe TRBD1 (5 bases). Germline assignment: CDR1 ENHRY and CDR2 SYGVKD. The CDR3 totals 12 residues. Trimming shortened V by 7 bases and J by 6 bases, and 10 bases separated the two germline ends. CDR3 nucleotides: TGTGCCATCAAAGGACAAGCCAATGAGCAGTTCTTC. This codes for CAIKGQANEQFF.

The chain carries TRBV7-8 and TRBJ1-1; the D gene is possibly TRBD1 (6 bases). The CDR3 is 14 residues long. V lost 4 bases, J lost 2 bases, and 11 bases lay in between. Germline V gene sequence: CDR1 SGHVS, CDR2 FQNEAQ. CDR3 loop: CASSSNRANTEAFF. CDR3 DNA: TGTGCCAGCAGCTCGAACAGGGCAAACACTGAAGCTTTCTTT.

The CDR3 region has the DNA TGCGCCAGCAGCTTGGTGGGACAGGGTGTGGAGACCCAGTACTTC. Protein sequence: CASSLVGQGVETQYF. The rearrangement joins TRBV5-1 to TRBJ2-5; 9 bases are a match to TRBD1. Losses at the gene ends were 0 bases for V and 5 bases for J; bases not matched to a gene: 5. The germline gives CDR1 SGHRS, CDR2 YFSETQ. The length of the CDR3 is 15 residues.

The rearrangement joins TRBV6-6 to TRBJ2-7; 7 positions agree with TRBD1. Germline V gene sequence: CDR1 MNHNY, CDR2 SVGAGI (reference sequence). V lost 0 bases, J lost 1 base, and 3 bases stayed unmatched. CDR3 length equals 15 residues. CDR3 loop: CASSYSTTGSYEQYF. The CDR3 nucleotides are TGTGCCAGCAGTTACTCAACGACAGGGTCCTACGAGCAGTACTTC.

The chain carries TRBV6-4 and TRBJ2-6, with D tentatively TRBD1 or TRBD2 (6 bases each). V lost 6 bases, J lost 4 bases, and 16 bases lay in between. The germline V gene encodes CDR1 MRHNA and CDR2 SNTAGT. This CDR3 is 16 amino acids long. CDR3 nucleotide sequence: TGTGCCAGCAGCGAAAGGGGGGAATCCGGGGCCAACGTCCTGACTTTC. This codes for CASSERGESGANVLTF.